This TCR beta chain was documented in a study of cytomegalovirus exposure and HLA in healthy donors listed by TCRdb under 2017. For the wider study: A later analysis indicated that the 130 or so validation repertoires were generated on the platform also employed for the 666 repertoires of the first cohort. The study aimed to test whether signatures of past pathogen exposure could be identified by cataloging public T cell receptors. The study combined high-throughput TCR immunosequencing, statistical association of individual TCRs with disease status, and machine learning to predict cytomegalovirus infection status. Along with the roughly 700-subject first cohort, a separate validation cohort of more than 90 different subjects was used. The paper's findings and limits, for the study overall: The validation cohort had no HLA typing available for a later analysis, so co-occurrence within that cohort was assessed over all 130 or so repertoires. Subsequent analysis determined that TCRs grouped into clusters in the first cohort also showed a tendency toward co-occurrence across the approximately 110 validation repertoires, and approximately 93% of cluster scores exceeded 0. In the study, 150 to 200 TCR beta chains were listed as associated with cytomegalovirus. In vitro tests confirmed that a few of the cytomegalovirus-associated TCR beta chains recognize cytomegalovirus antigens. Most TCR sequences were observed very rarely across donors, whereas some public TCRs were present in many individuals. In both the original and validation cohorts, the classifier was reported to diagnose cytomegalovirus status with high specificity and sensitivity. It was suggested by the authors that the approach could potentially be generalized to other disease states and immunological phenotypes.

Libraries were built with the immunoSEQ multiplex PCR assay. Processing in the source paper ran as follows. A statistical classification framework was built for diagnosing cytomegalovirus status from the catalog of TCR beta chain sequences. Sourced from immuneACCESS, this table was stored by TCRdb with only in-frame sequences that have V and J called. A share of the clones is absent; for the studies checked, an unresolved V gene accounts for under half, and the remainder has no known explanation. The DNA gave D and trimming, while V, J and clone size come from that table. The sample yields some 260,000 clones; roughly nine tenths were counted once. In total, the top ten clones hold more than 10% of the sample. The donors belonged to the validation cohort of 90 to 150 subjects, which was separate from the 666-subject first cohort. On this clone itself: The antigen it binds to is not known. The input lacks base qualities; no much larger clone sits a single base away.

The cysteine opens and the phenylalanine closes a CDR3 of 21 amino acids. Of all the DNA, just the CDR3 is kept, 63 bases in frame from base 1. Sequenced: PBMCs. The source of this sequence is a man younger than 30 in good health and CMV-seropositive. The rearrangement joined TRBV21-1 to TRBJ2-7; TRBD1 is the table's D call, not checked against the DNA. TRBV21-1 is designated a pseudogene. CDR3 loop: CASSKDTGDRRGGGGSYEQYF. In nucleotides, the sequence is TGTGCCAGCAGCAAGGATACAGGGGATAGAAGAGGGGGAGGTGGGTCCTACGAGCAGTACTTC.